Only one count was recorded for the clone carrying this T cell receptor beta chain. Here immunoSEQ multiplex PCR was the method, and the copy in TCRdb shows in-frame clones only, minus some. The sample yields 150,000 to 170,000 clones, 85% to 95% seen once. This entry is derived from a study of control samples from healthy donors and cancer patients. CDR1 GTSNPN and CDR2 SVGIG come from the germline V gene (reference sequence). The CDR3 totals 12 residues. V lost 5 bases to trimming and J lost 4 bases, with 12 bases between them. This chain uses TRBV30 with TRBJ2-7, with D perhaps matching TRBD1 (5 bases). The receptor was derived from a man aged 35-49 years in good health. Sequences were obtained from blood. This CDR3 is CAWVKGQYEQYF. CDR3 sequence (DNA): TGTGCCTGGGTGAAGGGGCAATACGAGCAGTACTTC. The full variable domain, with the rest looked up from reference TRBV30 and TRBJ2-7, is SQTIHQWPATLVQPVGSPLSLECTVEGTSNPNLYWYRQAAGRGLQLLFYSVGIGQISSEVPQNLSASRPQDRQFILSSKKLLLSDSGFYLCAWVKGQYEQYFGPGTRLTVT.